These T cell receptor beta chains were read from a single sample in a study of shared clonotypes between healthy human individuals. Profiled with immunoSEQ multiplex PCR; TCRdb holds only in-frame clones, not every one. The data contain about 2.3 million clones, roughly 90% of them singletons. Sequencing was performed on naive CD4+ T cells from PBMCs. The origin of the receptors is a man aged 18 to 35 in good health. Some clones in this sample may be carry-over from other donors' samples. Both conserved end residues are part of each CDR3. Clone size is shown for a subset of rows, as once, few, many or a class of expanded clone.

TRBV6-5	NA	TRBJ2-3	CASRKTGTDTQYF
TRBV5-1	NA	TRBJ2-5	CASSSRASGRAGETQYF
TRBV18	once	TRBJ2-3	CASSPSSGADTQYF
TRBV25-1	NA	TRBJ2-4	CASSEPGVAKNIQYF
TRBV30	NA	TRBJ2-7	CAWSRLRDRPYEQYF
TRBV6-1	few	TRBJ1-2	CASSERNYGYTF
TRBV18	NA	TRBJ1-5	CASSPPTRGNQPQHF
TRBV14	NA	TRBJ2-2	CASSQRGGATGELFF
TRBV25-1	NA	TRBJ2-3	CASSDFGRAVRDTQYF
TRBV4-2	NA	TRBJ2-7	CASSQWWTQSSYEQYF
TRBV5-1	NA	TRBJ1-4	CASSLSNNEKLFF
TRBV7-2	NA	TRBJ2-3	CASSFTGSSDTQYF
TRBV7-3	NA	TRBJ2-1	CASSLRPNLGSRVGEQFF
TRBV6-6	NA	TRBJ2-5	CASSYSQGPGETQYF
TRBV5-6	NA	TRBJ2-2	CASSGLTSRGRGELFF
TRBV5-1	NA	TRBJ2-5	CASSPKGGDETQYF
TRBV9	NA	TRBJ2-3	CASSAQSGQGSTDTQYF
TRBV5-8	NA	TRBJ2-5	CASSQRPGFRETQYF
TRBV7-3	NA	TRBJ2-3	CASSIRRTPTDTQYF
TRBV9	NA	TRBJ2-1	CASSVAGPGGQFF
TRBV27	NA	TRBJ2-5	CASSLTGVGETQYF
TRBV28	once	TRBJ2-7	CASSLPGAGAFPSSYEQYF
TRBV6-5	NA	TRBJ1-2	CASSRDRRNYGYTF
TRBV4-3	NA	TRBJ2-7	CASSQDLLDYEQYF
TRBV28	NA	TRBJ1-4	CASTTGGQGGEKLFF